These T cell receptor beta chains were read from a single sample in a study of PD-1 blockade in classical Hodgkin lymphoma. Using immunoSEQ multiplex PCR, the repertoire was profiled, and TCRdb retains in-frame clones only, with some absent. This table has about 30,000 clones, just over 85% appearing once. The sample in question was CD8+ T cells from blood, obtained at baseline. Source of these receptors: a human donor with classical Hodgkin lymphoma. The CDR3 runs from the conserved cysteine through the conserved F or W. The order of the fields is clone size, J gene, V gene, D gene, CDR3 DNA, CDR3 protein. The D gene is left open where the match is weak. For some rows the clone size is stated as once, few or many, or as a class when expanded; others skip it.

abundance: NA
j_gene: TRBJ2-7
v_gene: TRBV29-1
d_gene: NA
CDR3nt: TGCAGCGTTGAAGATCCCCGACAGAATCTAAACGAGCAGTACTTC
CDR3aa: CSVEDPRQNLNEQYF

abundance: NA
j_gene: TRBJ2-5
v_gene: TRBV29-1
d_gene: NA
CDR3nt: TGCAGCGTAAGACAGCAAGAGACCCAGTACTTC
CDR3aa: CSVRQQETQYF

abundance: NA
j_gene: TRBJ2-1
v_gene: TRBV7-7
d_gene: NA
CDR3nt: TGTGCTAGCAGCTTAGAGGCGGTTACCTACAATGAGCAGTTCTTC
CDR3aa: CASSLEAVTYNEQFF

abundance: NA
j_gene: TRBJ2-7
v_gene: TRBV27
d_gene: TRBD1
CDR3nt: TGTGCCAGCAGTTTATACAGGGGTAGCAACGAGCAGTACTTC
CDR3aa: CASSLYRGSNEQYF

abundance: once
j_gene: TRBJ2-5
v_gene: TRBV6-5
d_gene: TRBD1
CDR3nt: TGTGCCAGCAGTTACTCCACAGGGGTCCAAGAGACCCAGTACTTC
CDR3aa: CASSYSTGVQETQYF

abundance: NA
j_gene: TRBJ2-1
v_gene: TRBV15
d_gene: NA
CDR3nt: TGTGCCACCAGCAGAGTTCGAGGGGCTGGCTCCTACAATGAGCAGTTCTTC
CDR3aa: CATSRVRGAGSYNEQFF

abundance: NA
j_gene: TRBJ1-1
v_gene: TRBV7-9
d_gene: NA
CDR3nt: TGTGCCAGCAGCTCAGGTAGGACTGAAGCTTTCTTT
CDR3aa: CASSSGRTEAFF

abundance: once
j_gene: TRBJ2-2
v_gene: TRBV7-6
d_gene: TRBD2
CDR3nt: TGTGCCAGCAGCCTCCCATGGACTAGCGGGAGTTCAGTGGGCACCGGGGAGCTGTTTTTT
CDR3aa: CASSLPWTSGSSVGTGELFF

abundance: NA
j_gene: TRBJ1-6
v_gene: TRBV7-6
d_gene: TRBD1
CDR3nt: TGTGCCAGCAGCCCGGGACAGGGGGTTAGTAATTCACCCCTCCACTTT
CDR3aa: CASSPGQGVSNSPLHF

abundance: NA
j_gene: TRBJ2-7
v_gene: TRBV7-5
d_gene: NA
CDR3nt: TGTGCCAGCAGCTTCCTTGACAGGTTTCGCGAGCAGTACTTC
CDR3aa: CASSFLDRFREQYF

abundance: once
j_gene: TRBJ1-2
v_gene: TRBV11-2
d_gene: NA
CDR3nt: TGTGCCAGCAGCTTAGATCCCGGTGGGTCTAACTATGGCTACACCTTC
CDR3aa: CASSLDPGGSNYGYTF

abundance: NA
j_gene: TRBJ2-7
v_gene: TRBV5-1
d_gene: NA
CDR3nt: TGCGCCAGCAGCTTGGAAGGGGGGGCAGGGTACGAGCAGTACTTC
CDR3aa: CASSLEGGAGYEQYF

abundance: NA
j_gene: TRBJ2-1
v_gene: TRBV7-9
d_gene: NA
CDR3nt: TGTGCCAGCAGCTTAGCGGGGGACCTTATAAGCAATGAGCAGTTCTTC
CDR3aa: CASSLAGDLISNEQFF

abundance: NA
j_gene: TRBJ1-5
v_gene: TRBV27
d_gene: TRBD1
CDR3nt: TGTGCCAGCAGTCCCGGGACAGGCAATCAGCCCCAGCATTTT
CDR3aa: CASSPGTGNQPQHF

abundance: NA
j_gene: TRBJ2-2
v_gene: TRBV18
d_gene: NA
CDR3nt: TGTGCCAGCTCACCCAGCGGGGAGCTGTTTTTT
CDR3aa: CASSPSGELFF

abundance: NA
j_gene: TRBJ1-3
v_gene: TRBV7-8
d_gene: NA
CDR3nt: TGTGCCAGCAGCTTAGGGGGCCTAACTGGAAACACCATATATTTT
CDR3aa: CASSLGGLTGNTIYF

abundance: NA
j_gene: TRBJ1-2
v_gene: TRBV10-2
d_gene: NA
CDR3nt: TGCGCCAGCAGTGAATGGGCTGCAAGTCATCCCGGCTACACCTTC
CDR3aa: CASSEWAASHPGYTF

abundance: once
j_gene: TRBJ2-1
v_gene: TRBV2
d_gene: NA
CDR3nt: TGTGCCAGCAGACAAGCCCCGGCGGTCAATGAGCAGTTCTTC
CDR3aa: CASRQAPAVNEQFF

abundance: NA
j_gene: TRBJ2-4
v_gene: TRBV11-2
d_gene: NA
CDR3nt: TGTGCCAGCAGCTTAGTCTCCGGCTGGGAGACGGCCAAAAACATTCAGTACTTC
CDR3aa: CASSLVSGWETAKNIQYF

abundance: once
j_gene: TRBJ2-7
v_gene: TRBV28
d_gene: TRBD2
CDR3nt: TGTGCCAGCAGTTTACCGGGACTAGCGGGGAACCTCCGCTCCTACGAGCAGTACTTC
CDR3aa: CASSLPGLAGNLRSYEQYF

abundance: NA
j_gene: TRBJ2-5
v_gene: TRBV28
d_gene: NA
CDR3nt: TGTGCCAGCAGTACCCCCCCGATTCAAGAGACCCAGTACTTC
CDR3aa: CASSTPPIQETQYF

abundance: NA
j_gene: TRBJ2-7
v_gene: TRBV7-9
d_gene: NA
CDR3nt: TGTGCCAGCAGCCCCCGGGGGAGCGGAAGCTCCTACGAGCAGTACTTC
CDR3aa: CASSPRGSGSSYEQYF

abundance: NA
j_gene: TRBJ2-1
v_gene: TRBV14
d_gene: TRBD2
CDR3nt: TGTGCCAGCAGCTTAGCGGGAGCCGCCTACAATGAGCAGTTCTTC
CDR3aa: CASSLAGAAYNEQFF

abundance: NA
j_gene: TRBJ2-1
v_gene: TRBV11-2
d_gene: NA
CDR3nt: TGTGCCAGCTTGCGGAGCTCCTACAATGAGCAGTTCTTC
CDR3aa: CASLRSSYNEQFF

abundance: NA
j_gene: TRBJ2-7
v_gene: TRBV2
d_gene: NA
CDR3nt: TGTGCCAGCAGGGGGACTGCTTACGAGCAGTACTTC
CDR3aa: CASRGTAYEQYF

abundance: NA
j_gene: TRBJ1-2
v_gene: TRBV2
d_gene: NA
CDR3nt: TGTGCCAGCATTTCAGAGGACACCTTC
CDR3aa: CASISEDTF

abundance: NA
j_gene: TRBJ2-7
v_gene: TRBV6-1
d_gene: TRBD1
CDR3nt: TGTGCCAGCAGTGATTATGGACAGGGGGCAAGGTACGAGCAGTACTTC
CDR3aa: CASSDYGQGARYEQYF

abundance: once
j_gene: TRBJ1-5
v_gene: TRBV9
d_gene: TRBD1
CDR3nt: TGTGCCAGCAGCGACAGAGACAGGGGACTCAATCAGCCCCAGCATTTT
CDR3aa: CASSDRDRGLNQPQHF

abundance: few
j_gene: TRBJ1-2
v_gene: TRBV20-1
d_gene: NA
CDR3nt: TGCAGTGCTAGAAAGGTTGCTGGCTACACCTTC
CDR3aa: CSARKVAGYTF

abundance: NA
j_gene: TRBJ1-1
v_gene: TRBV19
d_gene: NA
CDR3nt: TGTGCCAGTAGTATCAGTCCGAACACTGAAGCTTTCTTT
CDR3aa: CASSISPNTEAFF

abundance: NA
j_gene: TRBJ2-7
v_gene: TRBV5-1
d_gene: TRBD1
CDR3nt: TGCGCCAGCAGCTTGACTGAGGGACAGGGCTCCTACGAGCAGTACTTC
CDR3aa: CASSLTEGQGSYEQYF

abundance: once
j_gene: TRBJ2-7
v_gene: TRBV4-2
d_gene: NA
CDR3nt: TGTGCCAGCAGCCAAACCGTTATCGGGAGTGTAATCTACGAGCAGTACTTC
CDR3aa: CASSQTVIGSVIYEQYF

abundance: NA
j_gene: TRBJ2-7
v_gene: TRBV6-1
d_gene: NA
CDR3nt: TGTGCCAGCAGTGAAGCTGCCTACCACTACGAGCAGTACTTC
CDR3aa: CASSEAAYHYEQYF

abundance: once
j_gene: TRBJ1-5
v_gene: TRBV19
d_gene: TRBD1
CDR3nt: TGTGCCAGTAGTATGTGGACAGGCCCTAATCAGCCCCAGCATTTT
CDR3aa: CASSMWTGPNQPQHF

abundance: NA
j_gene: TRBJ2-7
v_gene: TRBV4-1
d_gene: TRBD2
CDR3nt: TGCGCCAGCAGCCAAGTGACTAGCCGCGCCTACGAGCAGTACTTC
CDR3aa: CASSQVTSRAYEQYF

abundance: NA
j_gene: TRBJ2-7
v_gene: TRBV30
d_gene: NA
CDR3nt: TGTGCCTGGAGTGGCAGGGTAGGGTCCTACGAGCAGTACTTC
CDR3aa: CAWSGRVGSYEQYF

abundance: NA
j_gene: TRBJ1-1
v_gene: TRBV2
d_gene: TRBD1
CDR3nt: TGTGCCAGCAGTCGGCCGGGACAGGGTGACACTGAAGCTTTCTTT
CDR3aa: CASSRPGQGDTEAFF

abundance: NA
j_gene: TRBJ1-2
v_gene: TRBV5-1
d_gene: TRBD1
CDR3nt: TGCGCCAGCAGCTTGGCCGTGAGGGACAGCAGAGGCTACACCTTC
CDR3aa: CASSLAVRDSRGYTF

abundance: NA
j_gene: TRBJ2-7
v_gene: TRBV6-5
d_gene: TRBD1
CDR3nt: TGTGCCAGCAGTTACTCGAAAGGGACAGGGTACGAGCAGTACTTC
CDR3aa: CASSYSKGTGYEQYF

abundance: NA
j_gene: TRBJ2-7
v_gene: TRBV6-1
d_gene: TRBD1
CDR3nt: TGTGCCAGCAGTGAATTAGGGACAGGGGGCGCGCAGTACTTC
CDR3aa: CASSELGTGGAQYF

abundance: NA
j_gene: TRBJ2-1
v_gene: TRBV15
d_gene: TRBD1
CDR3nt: TGTGCCACCAGCAGACGGACAGGGGGCTACGATGAGCAGTTCTTC
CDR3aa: CATSRRTGGYDEQFF

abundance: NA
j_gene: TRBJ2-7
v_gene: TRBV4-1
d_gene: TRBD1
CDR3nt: TGCGCCAGCAGCCAAGAGACGGGACAGGACCAGTACGAGCAGTACTTC
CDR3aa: CASSQETGQDQYEQYF

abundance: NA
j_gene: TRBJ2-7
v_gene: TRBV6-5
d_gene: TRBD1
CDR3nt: TGTGCCAGCAACCCCCGGGACAGGGGCTACGAGCAGTACTTC
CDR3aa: CASNPRDRGYEQYF

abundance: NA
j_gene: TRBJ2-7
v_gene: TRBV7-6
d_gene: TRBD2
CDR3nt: TGTGCCAGCAGCTTAGGCTACACCGGGACTAGCGATCTCTACGAGCAGTACTTC
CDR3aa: CASSLGYTGTSDLYEQYF

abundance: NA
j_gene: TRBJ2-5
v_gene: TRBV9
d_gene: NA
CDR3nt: TGTGCCAGCAGCGTCCAAGGGTCCCAAGAGACCCAGTACTTC
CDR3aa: CASSVQGSQETQYF

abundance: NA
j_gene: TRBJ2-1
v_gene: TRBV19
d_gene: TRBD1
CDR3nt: TGTGCCAGTAGTATGTCGTCGGGACAGGGGACGAGTAATGAGCAGTTCTTC
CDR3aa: CASSMSSGQGTSNEQFF